This entry features one T cell receptor (beta chain) sequence. This record comes from a study of blood T cell repertoires in COVID-19. The CDR3 runs to 16 residues. The trim removed 2 bases at V and 6 bases at J, leaving 10 bases unmatched. The germline gives CDR1 KGHDR, CDR2 SFDVKD. Methods used by the authors: Reference gene primer amplification gave estimated nucleated cell counts. Produced via immunoSEQ multiplex PCR; TCRdb's table is partial and in-frame only. V and J calls and clone size are given by that table; D and trimming were obtained from the DNA. The sample has some 240,000 clones, 85% to 90% seen once.

The gene calls are TRBV24-1 and TRBJ2-5; 8 bases align to TRBD1. Sequencing was performed on peripheral blood. The origin of this receptor is a woman aged 40 to 49 who had recovered from COVID-19. The CDR3 spells CATSDSTRGPSKTQYF. The CDR3 nucleotides are TGTGCCACCAGTGATTCTACCAGGGGGCCTTCAAAGACCCAGTACTTC.